A single sample gave rise to the 18 T cell receptor beta chains below, sequenced in a study of graft-versus-host responses after intestinal transplantation. Some clones are missing from TCRdb's copy, which holds only in-frame ones; the method was immunoSEQ multiplex PCR. The table includes 80,000 or so clones, 92% detected once. The specimen comprised PBMCs, sampled 98 days after intestinal transplantation. These receptors all come from a human patient who received an intestinal transplant, so some T cells may come from the graft donor.

The V call is TRBV6-5, the J call TRBJ2-3; D not resolved. The CDR3 spans 13 residues. Germline lookup yields CDR1 MNHEY and CDR2 SVGAGI. Trimming pared 2 bases from V and 2 bases from J, leaving 5 bases between. The DNA for the CDR3 is TGTGCCAGCAGTTACGGAAACACAGATACGCAGTATTTT. It encodes CASSYGNTDTQYF.

V and J are TRBV6-5 and TRBJ2-7; TRBD1 aligns across 7 bases. V was clipped by 5 bases and J by 0 bases; unmatched bases: 4. The CDR3 is made up of 14 amino acids. Per the germline V gene, CDR1 is MNHEY and CDR2 is SVGAGI. CDR3 sequence (DNA): TGTGCCAGCAGTAGGACAGGTAGCTCCTACGAGCAGTACTTC. The encoded protein is CASSRTGSSYEQYF.

The CDR3 DNA reads TGTGCCAGCAGCCCGGGACAGGGAGAATCCCTCTGGACGCAGTATTTT. Its protein product is CASSPGQGESLWTQYF. The chain employs TRBV4-2 and TRBJ2-3; 9 nucleotides agree with TRBD1. The germline V gene encodes CDR1 LGHNA and CDR2 YNFKEQ. The CDR3 spans 16 residues. The V gene end was trimmed by 4 bases and the J gene end by 9 bases; junction bases not matched to a gene: 14.

The V and J genes are TRBV28 and TRBJ2-7; 9 bases are a match to TRBD2. The V gene's germline CDR1 is MDHEN and CDR2 SYDVKM. The CDR3 covers 17 residues. J gave up 4 bases and V 6 bases, and 16 bases lay outside the gene matches. CDR3 sequence reads: CASSRIAGEGIFYEQYF. The CDR3 nucleotides are TGTGCCAGCAGCCGCATAGCGGGAGAAGGAATATTTTACGAGCAGTACTTC.

The chain recombines TRBV5-1 with TRBJ2-7; D is perhaps TRBD1 (6 bases). The germline CDR1 and CDR2 sequences are SGHRS and YFSETQ. This CDR3 comprises 14 residues. The V gene lost 4 bases and the J gene lost 5 bases, with 16 bases spanning the gap. For the CDR3, the DNA is TGCGCCAGCAGCCTCACAGGGTATTTCGACGAGCAGTACTTC. Its protein is CASSLTGYFDEQYF.

The J gene is TRBJ1-1, the V gene TRBV5-1; D not certain. Trimming removed 1 base from V and 1 base from J, with 5 bases in between. The CDR3 has 13 residues. Germline lookup yields CDR1 SGHRS and CDR2 YFSETQ. The CDR3 is CASSLRANTEAFF. CDR3 sequence (DNA): TGCGCCAGCAGCTTGCGAGCGAACACTGAAGCTTTCTTT.

This chain links TRBV6-5 with TRBJ1-1; D gene uncertain. Trimming removed 5 bases from V and 0 bases from J, with 7 bases in between. The CDR3 extends over 13 amino acids. Germline-derived CDR1 and CDR2 are MNHEY and SVGAGI. CDR3 protein: CASSEWVNTEAFF. In DNA form, the CDR3 reads TGTGCCAGCAGTGAGTGGGTGAACACTGAAGCTTTCTTT.

The V call is TRBV19, the J call TRBJ1-2, with 9 positions matching TRBD1. The CDR3 totals 15 residues. Germline CDR1 and CDR2: LNHDA and SQIVND (reference sequence). The J segment lost 8 bases and the V segment lost 3 bases, leaving 10 bases of the junction unmatched. CDR3 in DNA: TGTGCCAGTAGTATCGGGACAGGGCTGGAGCACGGCTACACCTTC. Protein product: CASSIGTGLEHGYTF.

V and J are TRBV11-2 and TRBJ1-5, with D tentatively TRBD1 (6 bases). Germline CDR1 reads SGHAT; CDR2 reads FQNNGV. V was trimmed by 6 bases and J by 6 bases, leaving 12 bases between them. This CDR3 has 13 amino acids. The CDR3: CASSTGWGQPQHF. DNA for the CDR3: TGTGCCAGCAGTACAGGGTGGGGTCAGCCCCAGCATTTT.

The chain employs TRBV7-6 and TRBJ2-5, with D possibly TRBD2 on 5 matching bases. Germline lookup yields CDR1 SGHVS and CDR2 FNYEAQ. CDR3 length: 15 amino acids. The V and J ends lost 2 bases and 5 bases respectively, with 15 bases between them. This chain's CDR3 is CASSLMPGIDETQYF. The CDR3 DNA reads TGTGCCAGCAGCTTAATGCCGGGGATCGACGAGACCCAGTACTTC.

The chain is built from TRBV28 and TRBJ1-5; possibly TRBD1 for D (5 bases). CDR1 MDHEN and CDR2 SYDVKM come from the germline V gene. The CDR3 is made up of 15 amino acids. The V end was cut by 4 bases, the J end by 5 bases, with 15 bases between. CDR3 nucleotide sequence: TGTGCCAGCAGTTCCCCGACAGCGTTATATCAGCCCCAGCATTTT. It codes for CASSSPTALYQPQHF.

This chain connects TRBV27 to TRBJ2-3, with 9 bases lining up with TRBD2. With 5 bases clipped from V and 0 bases from J, the junction kept 6 bases outside the gene matches. CDR3 size: 16 residues. Per germline, CDR1 MNHEY and CDR2 SMNVEV (reference sequence). CDR3 sequence reads: CASSPSLAGSTDTQYF. CDR3 in DNA: TGTGCCAGCAGTCCCTCACTAGCGGGTAGCACAGATACGCAGTATTTT.

J is TRBJ1-2 and V is TRBV6-1; D may be TRBD1 (6 bases). V dropped 6 bases and J dropped 2 bases, with 10 bases sitting between them. The CDR3 spans 13 residues. Looked up from germline, CDR1 is MNHNS and CDR2 is SASEGT. CDR3 residues: CASSRDRNYGYTF. CDR3 DNA sequence: TGTGCCAGCAGCCGTGACAGGAACTATGGCTACACCTTC.

V usage is TRBV18 and J usage is TRBJ2-7; TRBD1 matches 8 bases. The CDR3 totals 14 residues. V trimming: 3 bases; J trimming: 0 bases; junction bases outside the gene matches: 1. Germline V gene data show CDR1 as KGHSH and CDR2 as LQKENI. The CDR3 DNA reads TGTGCCAGCTCACCTACAGGGGGCTCCTACGAGCAGTACTTC. Translating gives CASSPTGGSYEQYF.

The chain has TRBV5-4 and TRBJ2-5, with TRBD2 as a possible D gene (7 bases). The germline V and J ends were trimmed by 7 bases and 5 bases, with 18 bases remaining between them. CDR1 is SGHNT, CDR2 YYREEE, per germline (reference sequence). The CDR3 spans 14 residues. Here the CDR3 DNA reads TGTGCCAGCCGTCCCAGGGGCGGGAGTGAGACCCAGTACTTC. This sequence encodes CASRPRGGSETQYF.

In regard to this clone: Other DNA sequences of this sample code for an identical CDR3. V and J are TRBV12-5 and TRBJ2-7; 7 bases map to TRBD1. This CDR3 is 13 amino acids long. In germline, CDR1 is LGHNT, CDR2 FRNRAP. Trimming removed 1 base from V and 3 bases from J; junction bases left unmatched: 0. The DNA of the CDR3 is TGTGCTAGTGGTTTGGACAGGGGCTACGAGCAGTACTTC. This sequence encodes CASGLDRGYEQYF.

There are a few counts of this clone. This chain connects TRBV7-9 to TRBJ2-7; perhaps TRBD1 as D (6 bases). Germline assignment: CDR1 SEHNR and CDR2 FQNEAQ (reference sequence). Trimming removed 5 bases at V and 2 bases at J, with 10 bases between. The CDR3 sequence is 13 residues long. CDR3 nucleotide sequence: TGTGCCAGCAGCGCAGGGGTTGCCTACGAGCAGTACTTC. It is translated as CASSAGVAYEQYF.

CDR3 DNA: TGTGCCAGTGCCTCTCAGGGAGGAGATACGCAGTATTTT. Translated: CASASQGGDTQYF. The gene calls are TRBV7-3 and TRBJ2-3, with a tentative D call TRBD2 (6 bases). Germline V CDR1 and CDR2: SGHTA, FQGTGA. The CDR3 covers 13 residues. V gave up 9 bases and J gave up 5 bases, with 15 bases separating them.